The rows below give T cell receptor beta chains drawn from one sample of a study of cytomegalovirus exposure and HLA in healthy donors. This table comes from immunoSEQ multiplex PCR, and its TCRdb copy is limited to in-frame clones, with some not included. The sample has fewer than 120,000 clones; approximately 79% are singletons. Sequencing used PBMCs. The receptors were sampled from a man under 40 in good health and CMV-seropositive. The CDR3 runs from the conserved cysteine through the conserved F or W. A D gene is named only where the DNA matches it firmly. Clone size is given for some rows only: seen once, a few or many times, or a class if the clone is expanded.

j_gene	v_gene	abundance	d_gene	CDR3nt	CDR3aa
TRBJ2-2	TRBV6-6	-	-	TGTGCCAGCAACCGGGGGGCTCCCGGGGAGCTGTTTTTT	CASNRGAPGELFF
TRBJ2-7	TRBV12-5	-	-	TGTGCTAGTGGTTTGCGACCCGGAGGGGCGGCCTACGAGCAGTACTTC	CASGLRPGGAAYEQYF
TRBJ2-1	TRBV19	-	-	TGTGCCAGTAGCAGGGATGGGGTTTACAATGAGCAGTTCTTC	CASSRDGVYNEQFF
TRBJ2-3	TRBV13	-	-	TGTGCCAGCAAGCCTAGCCCAGATACGCAGTATTTT	CASKPSPDTQYF
TRBJ1-2	TRBV5-1	-	-	TGCGCCAGCAGCTTGGAATCCACTAGCTATGGCTACACCTTC	CASSLESTSYGYTF
TRBJ1-3	TRBV6-1	few	-	TGTGCCAGCAGTGAATCGGCGGACAGCTCTGGAAACACCATATATTTT	CASSESADSSGNTIYF
TRBJ2-3	TRBV14	-	-	TGTGCCAGCAGCCAAGAAAAGGGGCCAGATACGCAGTATTTT	CASSQEKGPDTQYF
TRBJ2-5	TRBV2	-	TRBD2	TGTGCCAGCCTGCTGGGACTATACGATCAAGAGACCCAGTACTTC	CASLLGLYDQETQYF
TRBJ2-7	TRBV5-5	-	TRBD1	TGTGCCAGCAGCTGGGCCCAGGGGGCCTACGAGCAGTACTTC	CASSWAQGAYEQYF
TRBJ2-7	TRBV7-3	few	TRBD1	TGTGCCAGCAGCTTATATGCAGGGGGCGAGCAGTACTTC	CASSLYAGGEQYF
TRBJ2-7	TRBV7-9	-	-	TGTGCCAGCAGCATAGAAGGGGGAGCCTACGAGCAGTACTTC	CASSIEGGAYEQYF
TRBJ2-5	TRBV4-2	few	-	TGTGCCAGCAGCCAAGTCTCCGGGAATCAAGAGACCCAGTACTTC	CASSQVSGNQETQYF
TRBJ2-7	TRBV4-2	-	-	TGTGCCAGCAGCCAAGAATCACTATTAACGCGCGAGCAGTACTTC	CASSQESLLTREQYF
TRBJ1-1	TRBV4-1	-	-	TGCGCCAGCAGCCAAGATGGGAGGTACGTGAACACTGAAGCTTTCTTT	CASSQDGRYVNTEAFF
TRBJ1-2	TRBV2	-	-	TGTGCCAGCAGTGAAAGGGGGGGTACGACCTATGGCTACACCTTC	CASSERGGTTYGYTF
TRBJ1-2	TRBV6-6	-	TRBD1	TGTGCCAGCAGGGGACAGGGAGACTATGGCTACACCTTC	CASRGQGDYGYTF
TRBJ2-7	TRBV5-1	once	-	TGCGCCAGCCAGACAGGAGCAGGGCCCTACGAGCAGTACTTC	CASQTGAGPYEQYF
TRBJ1-5	TRBV5-6	few	-	TGTGCCAGCAGCTTGGCCATCTGGCCGTGGCAGCCCCAGCATTTT	CASSLAIWPWQPQHF
TRBJ2-3	TRBV4-3	-	-	TGCGCCAGCAGCCAAGATGGCGGGTATACGCAGTATTTT	CASSQDGGYTQYF
TRBJ2-2	TRBV30	few	-	TGTGCCTGGAAACGTACCAGGTACGCCGGGGAGCTGTTTTTT	CAWKRTRYAGELFF
TRBJ1-3	TRBV2	-	-	TGTGCCAGCAGTGGGAACAGCGGAGACACCATATATTTT	CASSGNSGDTIYF
TRBJ2-3	TRBV5-4	-	-	TGTGCCAGCAGCTTGGGACTAGGAAGCACAGATACGCAGTATTTT	CASSLGLGSTDTQYF
TRBJ2-7	TRBV9	-	TRBD1	TGTGCCAGCAGCGTAGGGCAGGGGGACTACGAGCAGTACTTC	CASSVGQGDYEQYF
TRBJ2-1	TRBV4-2	-	TRBD1	TGTGCCAGCAGCCAAGACGACAGGGACCGGCAGTTCTTC	CASSQDDRDRQFF
TRBJ2-7	TRBV19	-	TRBD1	TGTGCCAGTAGTCCGCGCCGGGACAGGGGCTACGAGCAGTACTTC	CASSPRRDRGYEQYF
TRBJ2-7	TRBV29-1	-	TRBD1	TGCAGCGCGGGGACAGGGGGTAACGAGCAGTACTTC	CSAGTGGNEQYF
TRBJ2-3	TRBV4-3	once	-	TGCGCCAGCAGCCTCAGTGGGCCAGATACGCAGTATTTT	CASSLSGPDTQYF
TRBJ2-3	TRBV5-1	-	-	TGCGCCAGCAGGGAGACCACAGATACGCAGTATTTT	CASRETTDTQYF
TRBJ2-5	TRBV19	-	-	TGTGCCAGTAGGGCGGGACAAGAGACCCAGTACTTC	CASRAGQETQYF
TRBJ1-1	TRBV18	-	-	TGTGCCAGCTCACCACTACAGGACATGAACACTGAAGCTTTCTTT	CASSPLQDMNTEAFF
TRBJ2-5	TRBV6-6	-	TRBD1	TGTGCCAGCAGATCGACAGGGCTTGGGGAGACCCAGTACTTC	CASRSTGLGETQYF
TRBJ1-1	TRBV27	few	-	TGTGCCAGCAGTCCAATCGAGGGGGTTGAAGCTTTCTTT	CASSPIEGVEAFF
TRBJ1-4	TRBV13	-	-	TGTGCCAGCAGCTTACGCCCCGAAGAGAGTGAAAAACTGTTTTTT	CASSLRPEESEKLFF
TRBJ2-1	TRBV7-3	-	TRBD2	TGTGCCAGCAGCCCTGGACTAGCGGGCTCCTACAATGAGCAGTTCTTC	CASSPGLAGSYNEQFF
TRBJ2-3	TRBV11-3	-	-	TGTGCCAGCACGAGGGATGGCGGCACAGATACGCAGTATTTT	CASTRDGGTDTQYF
TRBJ1-1	TRBV5-1	few	-	TGCGCCAGCAGCAGGGGCCCTGAAGCTTTCTTT	CASSRGPEAFF
TRBJ2-1	TRBV20-1	-	-	TGCAGTGCGCCAGAAAACAATGAGCAGTTCTTC	CSAPENNEQFF
TRBJ1-6	TRBV4-1	-	TRBD1	TGCGCCAGCAGCCCCCTCCTAGGACAGGGACAAGAACCCCTCCACTTT	CASSPLLGQGQEPLHF
TRBJ2-3	TRBV2	-	-	TGTGCCAGCAGTCAAGACAGGGCGGGGGCCGAGGCCTCGTTAACAGATACGCAGTATTTT	CASSQDRAGAEASLTDTQYF